The 8 T cell receptor beta chains in this list originate from one sample, sequenced in a study of beta chain features in type 1 diabetes. Findings and limits, study-wide: In all four CD4+ subsets, TCRB CDR3 length was significantly, moderately reduced in type 1 diabetes.

The entirety of the isolated RNA underwent reverse transcription, so expressed TCRB transcripts were sequenced. The table came from immunoSEQ multiplex PCR; TCRdb's copy has only in-frame clones and leaves some out. The sample includes 500,000 to 850,000 clones, 11% to 15% seen only once; the top ten take approximately 0.042%. Antigens of these TCRs are unknown. What was sequenced was naive CD4+ T cells from blood. These receptors originate from a man younger than 35 with type 1 diabetes.

This clone was seen only a few times. The V gene is TRBV11-2, the J gene TRBJ2-2, with TRBD1 matching over 12 bases. J was trimmed by 2 bases and V by 4 bases; bases with no gene match: 11. CDR1 and CDR2 (germline): SGHAT, FQNNGV. The CDR3 has 19 amino acids. The CDR3 DNA reads TGTGCCAGCAGCTCCCGGGACAGGGGGCGGTTTCTCAACACCGGGGAGCTGTTTTTT. Residues: CASSSRDRGRFLNTGELFF.

This clone occurred a few times. The chain employs TRBV4-2 and TRBJ1-6; the D gene is possibly TRBD1 (5 bases). CDR1 and CDR2 from the germline V gene are LGHNA and YNFKEQ. Between the trimmed V and J ends, which lost 1 base and 1 base, there was a span of 14 bases. The CDR3 sequence is 18 residues long. CDR3 sequence reads: CASSQVMRGSSYNSPLHF. The CDR3 region has the DNA TGTGCCAGCAGCCAAGTTATGAGGGGATCGTCCTATAATTCACCCCTCCACTTT.

With regard to this clone: A read error may produce the germline difference seen at one junction end. V gene TRBV7-7 combines with J gene TRBJ2-5; no definite D call. The CDR3 is 13 residues long. The germline gives CDR1 SSHAT, CDR2 FNYEAQ (reference sequence). The CDR3 loop is CASSLARTETQYF. The CDR3 DNA is TGTGCTAGCAGCTTGGCCCGAACGGAGACCCAGTACTTC.

This clone was counted a few times. This sample also contains other DNA sequences that code for the same CDR3. This chain uses TRBV20-1 with TRBJ2-3; D remains ambiguous. The CDR3 consists of 11 residues. V gave up 6 bases and J gave up 0 bases, with 4 bases separating them. The germline CDR1 and CDR2 sequences are DFQATT and SNEGSKA (reference sequence). In nucleotides, the CDR3 is TGCAGTGCGACGAGCACAGATACGCAGTATTTT. It codes for CSATSTDTQYF.

This chain uses TRBV7-2 with TRBJ1-3; TRBD1 is a possible D gene (5 bases). The CDR3 spans 16 residues. Looked up from germline, CDR1 is SGHTA and CDR2 is FQGNSA. Between the trimmed V and J ends, which lost 4 bases and 0 bases, there was a span of 13 bases. CDR3 sequence reads: CASSSVTVNSGNTIYF. The CDR3 DNA reads TGTGCCAGCAGCTCCGTGACAGTAAACTCTGGAAACACCATATATTTT.

This CDR3 is CASSPSRYGEQYF. The CDR3 bases are TGTGCCAGCAGCCCATCTCGGTACGGCGAGCAGTACTTC. The chain has TRBV11-3 and TRBJ2-7; no definite D call. Germline CDR1 reads SGHNT; CDR2 reads YENEEA. V lost 5 bases to trimming and J lost 6 bases, with 14 bases between them. The CDR3 sequence is 13 residues long.

The chain has TRBV7-2 and TRBJ2-1; 8 positions agree with TRBD2. Germline trimming cut 3 bases from V and 5 bases from J; bases unmatched to any gene: 9. CDR1 is SGHTA, CDR2 FQGNSA, per germline. The CDR3 runs 16 residues. CDR3 region: CASSFSGSGKNNEQFF. CDR3 DNA sequence: TGTGCCAGCAGCTTCAGCGGGAGTGGGAAAAACAATGAGCAGTTCTTC.

This clone has a handful of counts. This chain uses TRBV5-1 with TRBJ2-1, with D perhaps matching TRBD2 (5 bases). V lost 0 bases to trimming and J lost 1 base, with 5 bases between them. The CDR3 has 14 residues. Germline loops: CDR1 SGHRS, CDR2 YFSETQ. CDR3 in DNA: TGCGCCAGCAGCTTGGGGAGGTCCTACAATGAGCAGTTCTTC. It codes for CASSLGRSYNEQFF.